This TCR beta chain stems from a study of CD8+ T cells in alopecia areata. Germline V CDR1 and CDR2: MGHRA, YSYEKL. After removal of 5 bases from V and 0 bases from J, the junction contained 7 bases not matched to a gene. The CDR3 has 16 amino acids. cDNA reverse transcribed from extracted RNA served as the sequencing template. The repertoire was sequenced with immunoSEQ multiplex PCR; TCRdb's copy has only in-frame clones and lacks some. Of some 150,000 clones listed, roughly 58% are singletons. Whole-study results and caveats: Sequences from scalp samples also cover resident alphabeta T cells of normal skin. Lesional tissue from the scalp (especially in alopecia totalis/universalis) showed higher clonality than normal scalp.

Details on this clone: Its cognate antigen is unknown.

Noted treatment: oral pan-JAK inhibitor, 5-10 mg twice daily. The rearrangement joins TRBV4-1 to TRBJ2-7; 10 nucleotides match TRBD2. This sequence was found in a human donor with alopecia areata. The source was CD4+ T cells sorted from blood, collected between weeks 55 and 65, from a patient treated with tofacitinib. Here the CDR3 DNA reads TGCGCCAGCAGCACCCTCTCTAGCGGGGGCTCCTACGAGCAGTACTTC. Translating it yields CASSTLSSGGSYEQYF.